The 4 T cell receptor beta chains in this list originate from one sample, sequenced in a study of CD8+ T cells in alopecia areata. The sequencing template was cDNA reverse transcribed from extracted RNA. TCRdb keeps only in-frame clones here, not all; method: immunoSEQ multiplex PCR. This table holds some 100,000 clones, 50% to 75% found once. Treatment given: oral pan-JAK inhibitor, 5-10 mg twice daily. This material consisted of CD8+ T cells sorted from blood, taken at week 4, from a patient treated with tofacitinib. These receptors were collected from a human donor with alopecia areata.

This clone was seen a few times. The chain couples TRBV30 to TRBJ2-7, with TRBD1 identical over 8 bases. The junction had 6 bases not matched to a gene; V was cut back by 5 bases and J by 3 bases. The length of the CDR3 is 13 residues. Germline V lookup: CDR1 GTSNPN, CDR2 SVGIG (reference sequence). The CDR3 DNA sequence: TGTGCCTGGGAGGACAGGGTCCACTACGAGCAGTACTTC. This gives the protein CAWEDRVHYEQYF.

V is TRBV5-6 and J is TRBJ1-5; D unresolved. Germline CDR1 reads SGHDT; CDR2 reads YYEEEE. The length of the CDR3 is 13 residues. V dropped 1 base and J dropped 7 bases, with 9 bases sitting between them. The CDR3 region is CASSLRRNQPQHF. The CDR3 coding sequence is TGTGCCAGCAGCTTGAGACGGAACCAGCCCCAGCATTTT.

The CDR3 DNA reads TGTGCCAGCAGCGGCCTACGAGTCCGGGAGACCCAGTACTTC. Encoded protein: CASSGLRVRETQYF. V usage is TRBV2 and J usage is TRBJ2-5; D remains ambiguous. Trimming cost V 6 bases and J 5 bases, with 16 bases left between them. CDR3 length equals 14 residues. Germline V gives CDR1 SNHLY, CDR2 FYNNEI.

The CDR3 sequence: CAWRFKGNTEAFF. The CDR3 DNA reads TGTGCCTGGAGATTTAAAGGGAACACTGAAGCTTTCTTT. This chain uses TRBV30 with TRBJ1-1; no firm D call. V was trimmed by 3 bases and J by 1 base, leaving 9 bases between them. Looked up from germline, CDR1 is GTSNPN and CDR2 is SVGIG (reference sequence). The CDR3 totals 13 residues.